Sequencing of this T cell receptor (beta chain) was carried out in a study of shared clonotypes between healthy human individuals. The study, taken as a whole, reports: Researchers found naive subsets generally carried larger estimated richness than memory subsets. Clonotypes not shared had lower generation probabilities than those common to all four donors.

Sorted-subset replicate PCR reactions contained roughly 190 ng DNA, corresponding to approximately 30,000 T cell genomes. Produced via immunoSEQ multiplex PCR; TCRdb's table is partial and in-frame only. The sample lists about 1 million clones; approximately 76% were seen once. The germline V and J ends were trimmed by 4 bases and 0 bases, with 10 bases remaining between them. The CDR3 contains 14 residues. Per germline, CDR1 SGDLS and CDR2 YYNGEE. Free of recent acute infections or vaccinations, the donors were healthy HIV-negative adults. This clone appeared a few times. Its antigen is unknown. This receptor was identified in a man younger than 30 in good health. The sequenced sample consisted of memory CD4+ T cells sorted from blood. Regarding subset: CD45RA-negative fraction. V is TRBV9 and J is TRBJ1-2; D uncertain. This CDR3 reads CASSLRETNYGYTF. The CDR3 DNA follows: TGTGCCAGCAGCCTTAGGGAAACTAACTATGGCTACACCTTC.